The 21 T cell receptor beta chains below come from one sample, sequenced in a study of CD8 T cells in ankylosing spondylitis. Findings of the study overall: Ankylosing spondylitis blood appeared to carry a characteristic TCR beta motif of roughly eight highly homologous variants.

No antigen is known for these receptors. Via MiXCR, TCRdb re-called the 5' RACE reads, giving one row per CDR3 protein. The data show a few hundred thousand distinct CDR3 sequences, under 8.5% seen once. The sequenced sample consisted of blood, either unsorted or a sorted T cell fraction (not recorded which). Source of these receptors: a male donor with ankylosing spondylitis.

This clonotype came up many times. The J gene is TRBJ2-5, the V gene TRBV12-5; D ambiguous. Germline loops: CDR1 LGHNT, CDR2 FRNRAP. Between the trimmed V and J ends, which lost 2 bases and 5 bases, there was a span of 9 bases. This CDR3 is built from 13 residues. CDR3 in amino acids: CASGLLAFETQYF. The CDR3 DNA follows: TGTGCTAGTGGTTTGTTAGCTTTCGAGACCCAGTACTTC. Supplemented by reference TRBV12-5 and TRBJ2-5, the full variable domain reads DARVTQTPRHKVTEMGQEVTMRCQPILGHNTVFWYRQTMMQGLELLAYFRNRAPLDDSGMPKDRFSAEMPDATLATLKIQPSEPRDSAVYFCASGLLAFETQYFGPGTRLLVL.

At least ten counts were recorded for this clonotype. The CDR3 protein is CASSRPRAAYNEQFF. As DNA, the CDR3 is TGTGCCAGCAGCCGACCGCGGGCAGCCTACAATGAGCAGTTCTTC. V gene TRBV6-2 or TRBV6-3 combines with J gene TRBJ2-1; D is perhaps TRBD2 (5 bases). Germline V gene sequence: CDR1 MNHEY, CDR2 SVGEGT. The V gene lost 6 bases and the J gene lost 2 bases, with 14 bases spanning the gap. CDR3 length: 15 residues.

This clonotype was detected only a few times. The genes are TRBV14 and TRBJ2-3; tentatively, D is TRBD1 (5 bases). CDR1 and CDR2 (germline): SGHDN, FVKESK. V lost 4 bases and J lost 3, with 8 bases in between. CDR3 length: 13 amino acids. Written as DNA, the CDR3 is TGTGCCAGCAGCCGACCAGGGACAGATACGCAGTATTTT. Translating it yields CASSRPGTDTQYF.

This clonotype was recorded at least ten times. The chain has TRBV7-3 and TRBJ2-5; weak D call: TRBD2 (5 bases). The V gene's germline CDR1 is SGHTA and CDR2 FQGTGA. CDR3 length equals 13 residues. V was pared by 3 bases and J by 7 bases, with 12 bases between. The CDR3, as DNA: TGTGCCAGCAGCTTGACGGATCGGGGGACCCAGTACTTC. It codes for CASSLTDRGTQYF.

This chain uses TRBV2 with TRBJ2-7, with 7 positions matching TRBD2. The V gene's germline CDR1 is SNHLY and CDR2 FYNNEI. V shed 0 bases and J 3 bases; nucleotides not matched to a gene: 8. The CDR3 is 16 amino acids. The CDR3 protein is CASSEAGGRAYYEQYF. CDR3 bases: TGTGCCAGCAGTGAAGCGGGAGGGAGGGCCTACTACGAGCAGTACTTC.

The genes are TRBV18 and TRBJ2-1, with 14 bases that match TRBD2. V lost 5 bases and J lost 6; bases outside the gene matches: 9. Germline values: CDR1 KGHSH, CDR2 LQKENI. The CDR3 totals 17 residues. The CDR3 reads CASSSGLAGVFFNEQFF. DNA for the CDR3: TGTGCCAGCTCATCGGGACTAGCGGGAGTATTTTTCAATGAGCAGTTCTTC.

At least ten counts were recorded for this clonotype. In DNA form, the CDR3 reads TGCGCCAGCAGCTTGGAGTCTAGCGGGAGTTACGAGCAGTACTTC. Its protein is CASSLESSGSYEQYF. The gene calls are TRBV5-1 and TRBJ2-7, with TRBD2 identical over 10 bases. The V segment lost 0 bases and the J segment 4 bases; nucleotides outside the gene matches: 4. Germline V CDR1 and CDR2: SGHRS, YFSETQ. This CDR3 region has 15 residues.

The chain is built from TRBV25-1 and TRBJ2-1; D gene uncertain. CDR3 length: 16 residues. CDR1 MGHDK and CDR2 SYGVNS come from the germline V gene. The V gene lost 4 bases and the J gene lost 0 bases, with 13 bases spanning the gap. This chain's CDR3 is CASSGLTVSSYNEQFF. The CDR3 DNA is TGTGCCAGCAGTGGTTTGACGGTTAGCTCCTACAATGAGCAGTTCTTC.

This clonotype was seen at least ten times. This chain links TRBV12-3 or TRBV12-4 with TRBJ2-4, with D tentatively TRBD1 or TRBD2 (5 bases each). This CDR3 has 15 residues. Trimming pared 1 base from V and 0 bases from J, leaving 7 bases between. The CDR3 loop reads CASSLGGSAKNIQYF. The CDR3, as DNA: TGTGCCAGCAGTTTAGGGGGGTCAGCCAAAAACATTCAGTACTTC.

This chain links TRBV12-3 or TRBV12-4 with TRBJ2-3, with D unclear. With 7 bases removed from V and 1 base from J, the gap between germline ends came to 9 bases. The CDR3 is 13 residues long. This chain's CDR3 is CASTQAGTDTQYF. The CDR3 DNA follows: TGTGCCAGCACCCAGGCGGGCACAGATACGCAGTATTTT.

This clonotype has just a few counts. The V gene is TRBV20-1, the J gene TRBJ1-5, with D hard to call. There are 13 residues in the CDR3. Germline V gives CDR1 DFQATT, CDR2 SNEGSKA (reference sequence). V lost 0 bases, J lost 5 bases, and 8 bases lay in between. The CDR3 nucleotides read TGCAGTGCTAGAGAGTCTGGCGATCAGCCCCAGCATTTT. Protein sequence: CSARESGDQPQHF.

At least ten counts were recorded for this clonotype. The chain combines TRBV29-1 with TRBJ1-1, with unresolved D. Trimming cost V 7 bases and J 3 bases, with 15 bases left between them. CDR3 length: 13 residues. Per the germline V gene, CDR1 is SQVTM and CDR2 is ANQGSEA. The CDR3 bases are TGCAGCGCCGCCCTAAACCGGGACACTGAAGCTTTCTTT. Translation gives CSAALNRDTEAFF.

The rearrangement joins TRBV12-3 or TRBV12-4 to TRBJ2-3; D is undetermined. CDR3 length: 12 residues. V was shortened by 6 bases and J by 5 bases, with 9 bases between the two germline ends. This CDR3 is CASRAGGDTQYF. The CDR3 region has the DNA TGTGCCAGCAGGGCAGGCGGAGATACGCAGTATTTT.

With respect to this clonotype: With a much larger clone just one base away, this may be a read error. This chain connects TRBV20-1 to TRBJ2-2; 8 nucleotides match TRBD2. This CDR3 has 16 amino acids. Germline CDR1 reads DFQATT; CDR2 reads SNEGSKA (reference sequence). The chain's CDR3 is CCARDQLAGNTGELFF. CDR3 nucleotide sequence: TGCTGTGCTAGAGATCAGCTAGCGGGCAACACCGGGGAGCTGTTTTTT.

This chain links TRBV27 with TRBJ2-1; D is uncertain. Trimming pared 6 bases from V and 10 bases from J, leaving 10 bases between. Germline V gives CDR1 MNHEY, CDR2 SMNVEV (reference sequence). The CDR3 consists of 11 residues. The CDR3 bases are TGTGCCAGCAGCACCTCGACCGAGCAGTTCTTC. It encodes CASSTSTEQFF.

CDR3 in amino acids: CASSLTGRGTEAFF. In DNA form, the CDR3 reads TGTGCCAGCAGCTTAACAGGGAGGGGCACTGAAGCTTTCTTT. The rearrangement uses TRBV7-9 and TRBJ1-1, with a possible D match to TRBD1 (6 bases). Trimming cost V 2 bases and J 4 bases, with 11 bases left between them. CDR3 size: 14 residues. Germline values: CDR1 SEHNR, CDR2 FQNEAQ (reference sequence). Variable domain in full (rest from reference TRBV7-9 and TRBJ1-1): DTGVSQNPRHKITKRGQNVTFRCDPISEHNRLYWYRQTLGQGPEFLTYFQNEAQLEKSRLLSDRFSAERPKGSFSTLEIQRTEQGDSAMYLCASSLTGRGTEAFFGQGTRLTVV.

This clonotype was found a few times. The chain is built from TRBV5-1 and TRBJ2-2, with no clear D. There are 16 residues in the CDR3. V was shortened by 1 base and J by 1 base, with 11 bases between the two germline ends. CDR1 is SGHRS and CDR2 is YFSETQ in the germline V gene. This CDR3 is CASSLLVTKNTGELFF. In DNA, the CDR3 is TGCGCCAGCAGCTTGCTGGTGACGAAGAACACCGGGGAGCTGTTTTTT.

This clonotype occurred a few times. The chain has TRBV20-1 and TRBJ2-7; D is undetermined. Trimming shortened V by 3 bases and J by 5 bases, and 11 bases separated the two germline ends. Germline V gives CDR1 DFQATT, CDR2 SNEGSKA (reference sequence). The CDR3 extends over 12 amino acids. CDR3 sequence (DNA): TGCAGTGCTAGGGCTTTTATGGACGAGCAGTACTTC. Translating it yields CSARAFMDEQYF.

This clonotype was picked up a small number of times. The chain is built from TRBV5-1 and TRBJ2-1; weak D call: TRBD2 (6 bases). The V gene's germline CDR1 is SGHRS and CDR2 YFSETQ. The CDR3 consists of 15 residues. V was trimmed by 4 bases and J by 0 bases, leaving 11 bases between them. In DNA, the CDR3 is TGCGCCAGCAGCGCTAGCGTTAGCTCCTACAATGAGCAGTTCTTC. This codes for CASSASVSSYNEQFF.

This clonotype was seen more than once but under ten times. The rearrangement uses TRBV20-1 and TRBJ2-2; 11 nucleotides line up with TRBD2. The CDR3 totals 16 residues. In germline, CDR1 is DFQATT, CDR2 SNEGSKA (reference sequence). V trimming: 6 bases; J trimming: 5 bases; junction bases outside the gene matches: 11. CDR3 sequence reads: CSATRDSGRVTGELFF. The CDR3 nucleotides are TGCAGTGCAACGCGGGATAGCGGGAGGGTTACCGGGGAGCTGTTTTTT.

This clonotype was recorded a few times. The CDR3 here is CASSNGQTSYQETQYF. CDR3 sequence (DNA): TGTGCCAGCAGCAATGGACAGACCTCGTACCAAGAGACCCAGTACTTC. The V gene is TRBV7-2, the J gene TRBJ2-5, with D perhaps TRBD1 (6 bases). Trimming left V 5 bases short and J 0 bases short, with 16 bases between. The CDR3 runs to 16 residues. Germline V lookup: CDR1 SGHTA, CDR2 FQGNSA.